Sequencing of this T cell receptor beta chain was carried out in a study of blood T cell repertoires in COVID-19. As for the study in general: Italy, Spain and the United States were the sources of the convalescent and acute COVID-19 samples.

V trimming: 4 bases; J trimming: 1 base; junction bases outside the gene matches: 10. The CDR3 is 17 residues long. Germline values: CDR1 LNHDA, CDR2 SQIVND (reference sequence). Authors' methods: It was from reference gene primer amplification that nucleated cell counts were estimated. The data were produced by immunoSEQ multiplex PCR, yet TCRdb's version contains in-frame clones alone and is incomplete. V, J and clone size are those of that table, while D and trimming were read from the DNA. This sample carries roughly 150,000 clones, roughly 85% of them seen once, and the ten largest clones take more than 3.5%. Cohorts were determined from participant-reported clinical history.

The sequence was collected from a man between 45 and 60 years old who had recovered from COVID-19. This chain connects TRBV19 to TRBJ1-5, with 7 bases matching TRBD1. The material sequenced was PBMCs or T cells enriched from blood (not recorded which). The DNA of the CDR3 is TGTGCCAGTAGTACAAAGACAGGGATTACGAGCAATCAGCCCCAGCATTTT. It encodes CASSTKTGITSNQPQHF.